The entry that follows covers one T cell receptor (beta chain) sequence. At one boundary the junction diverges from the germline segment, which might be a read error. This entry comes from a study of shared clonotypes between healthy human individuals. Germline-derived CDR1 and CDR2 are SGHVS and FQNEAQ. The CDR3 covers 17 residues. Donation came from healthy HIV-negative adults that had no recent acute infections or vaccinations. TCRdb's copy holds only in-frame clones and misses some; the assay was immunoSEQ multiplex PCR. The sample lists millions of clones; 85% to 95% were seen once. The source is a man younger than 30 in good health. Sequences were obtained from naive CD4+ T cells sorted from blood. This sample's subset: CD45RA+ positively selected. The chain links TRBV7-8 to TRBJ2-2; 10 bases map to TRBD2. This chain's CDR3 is CASTLLAGQSNTGELFF. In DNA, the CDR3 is TGTGCCAGCACCTTACTAGCGGGGCAGTCGAACACCGGGGAGCTGTTTTTT.